This paragraph covers one TCR beta chain sequence. Its specificity is not known. These data belong to a study of shared clonotypes between healthy human individuals. Across the whole study: The plates for each donor numbered three CD4 naive, three CD4 memory, two CD8 naive and one CD8 memory. Regarding the study as a whole: In contrast to clonotypes shared by all four donors, non-shared clonotypes had lower generation probabilities.

V lost 1 base and J 2 bases, leaving 10 bases between the germline ends. Germline CDR1 is SGHRS and CDR2 is YFSETQ. CDR3 length: 14 amino acids. Sequencing used immunoSEQ multiplex PCR; TCRdb keeps in-frame clones, though not all of them. The table has a few million clones, approximately 95% seen once. The sequenced material came from naive CD4+ T cells from PBMCs. Documented subset: CD45RA+ positively selected. V usage is TRBV5-1 and J usage is TRBJ2-7; no reliable D call. The TCR originated in a man aged 18 to 29 in good health. Some clones in this sample may be carry-over from other donors' samples. CDR3 protein: CASSLPRNPYEQYF. The CDR3 nucleotides read TGCGCCAGCAGCTTGCCAAGGAACCCCTACGAGCAGTACTTC.